These T cell receptor beta chains were read from a single sample in a study of blood T cell repertoires in COVID-19. Assay used: immunoSEQ multiplex PCR; TCRdb lists only in-frame clones, some missing. The table includes some 260,000 clones, 80% to 90% detected once. Sequencing was done on a sample of peripheral blood. Receptor source: a woman aged 70-85 years with COVID-19, enrolled during active disease. CDR3s include the opening cysteine and the closing phenylalanine or tryptophan. A D gene is named only where the DNA matches it firmly. Clone sizes are given selectively: once, few, many, or a class where the clone is expanded.

CDR3 protein | CDR3 DNA | clone size | V gene | D gene | J gene
CASSLDGRGGETQYF | TGTGCCAGCAGCTTAGATGGAAGGGGTGGGGAGACCCAGTACTTC | NA | TRBV11-2 | NA | TRBJ2-5
CASSSGTSGRFDPYEQYF | TGTGCCAGCAGCTCAGGGACTAGCGGGAGATTCGATCCCTACGAGCAGTACTTC | once | TRBV9 | TRBD2 | TRBJ2-7
CASSYSIRGLAGTGELFF | TGTGCCAGCAGTTACTCGATTCGCGGACTAGCGGGTACCGGGGAGCTGTTTTTT | many | TRBV6-2/TRBV6-3 | TRBD2 | TRBJ2-2
CASSIARDRDYEQYF | TGTGCCAGTAGTATAGCCCGGGACAGGGACTACGAGCAGTACTTC | NA | TRBV19 | TRBD1 | TRBJ2-7
CASSLSAGGYEQYF | TGTGCCAGCAGTTTATCAGCCGGGGGCTACGAGCAGTACTTC | NA | TRBV27 | NA | TRBJ2-7
CASSLGTWSQETQYF | TGTGCCAGCAGCTTAGGTACGTGGAGTCAAGAGACCCAGTACTTC | NA | TRBV7-2 | NA | TRBJ2-5
CASSVTSDRGQDQPQHF | TGTGCCAGCAGCGTAACCTCGGACAGGGGGCAGGATCAGCCCCAGCATTTT | NA | TRBV9 | TRBD1 | TRBJ1-5
CASSPPGGRDEQFF | TGTGCCAGCAGCCCTCCGGGGGGGCGTGATGAGCAGTTCTTC | NA | TRBV27 | TRBD2 | TRBJ2-1
CAWSVGGQGYSPLHF | TGTGCCTGGAGTGTAGGAGGACAGGGTTATTCACCCCTCCACTTT | few | TRBV30 | TRBD1 | TRBJ1-6
CASSDPNNSGRADKNIQYF | TGTGCCAGCAGTGACCCAAATAATAGCGGGAGGGCCGACAAAAACATTCAGTACTTC | NA | TRBV6-4 | TRBD2 | TRBJ2-4
CAISESKDRGSYGYTF | TGTGCCATCAGTGAGTCGAAGGACAGGGGGTCTTATGGCTACACCTTC | NA | TRBV10-3 | TRBD1 | TRBJ1-2
CASSLSPGLEQYF | TGTGCCAGCAGCTTAAGTCCGGGTTTGGAGCAGTACTTC | NA | TRBV7-3 | NA | TRBJ2-7
CASSEDFSSYEQYF | TGTGCCAGCAGCGAGGACTTTAGCTCCTACGAGCAGTACTTC | NA | TRBV7-2 | NA | TRBJ2-7
CASSQGQELFF | TGTGCCAGCAGCCAAGGACAGGAACTGTTTTTT | NA | TRBV3-1/TRBV3-2 | NA | TRBJ1-4
CASSYGDSSNQPQHF | TGTGCCAGCAGTTACGGCGACAGTTCAAATCAGCCCCAGCATTTT | NA | TRBV6-6 | NA | TRBJ1-5
CASSGGRGKQPQHF | TGTGCCAGCTCCGGAGGGAGAGGTAAACAGCCCCAGCATTTT | NA | TRBV2 | NA | TRBJ1-5
CASSPGQGLYEQYF | TGTGCCAGCAGTCCCGGACAGGGTCTCTACGAGCAGTACTTC | NA | TRBV6-2/TRBV6-3 | TRBD1 | TRBJ2-7
CASSSNYYEQYF | TGCGCCAGCAGCTCCAACTACTACGAGCAGTACTTC | NA | TRBV5-1 | NA | TRBJ2-7
CASSDRDRAGKLFF | TGTGCCAGCAGCGACCGGGACAGGGCAGGAAAACTGTTTTTT | NA | TRBV11-3 | TRBD1 | TRBJ1-4
CASSLGRASSTDTQYF | TGTGCCAGCAGCTTGGGCAGGGCCTCTAGCACAGATACGCAGTATTTT | NA | TRBV11-3 | NA | TRBJ2-3
CASRAGGGTAQTEAFF | TGTGCCAGCAGGGCAGGGGGCGGAACGGCTCAAACTGAAGCTTTCTTT | NA | TRBV27 | TRBD1 | TRBJ1-1
CASSPGQPRQETQYF | TGTGCCAGCTCACCCGGACAGCCCCGTCAAGAGACCCAGTACTTC | few | TRBV18 | NA | TRBJ2-5
CASSQAAGTSRAQYF | TGCGCCAGCAGCCAAGCGGCAGGGACTAGCCGTGCCCAGTACTTC | NA | TRBV4-1 | TRBD2 | TRBJ2-5
CASGDRVDQPQHF | TGTGCCAGCGGGGACAGGGTTGATCAGCCCCAGCATTTT | NA | TRBV19 | TRBD1 | TRBJ1-5
CASSTQGAVRGYTF | TGTGCCAGTAGTACACAGGGGGCTGTAAGGGGCTACACCTTC | NA | TRBV19 | TRBD1 | TRBJ1-2
CATSARLSSYEQYF | TGTGCCACCAGTGCACGCCTGAGCTCCTACGAGCAGTACTTC | NA | TRBV24-1 | NA | TRBJ2-7
CASTRGSYTIYF | TGTGCCAGCACCAGGGGTTCGTACACCATATATTTT | once | TRBV6-5 | NA | TRBJ1-3
CASSLRGSEEAFF | TGTGCCAGCAGCTTAAGGGGGAGTGAAGAAGCTTTCTTT | NA | TRBV11-2 | NA | TRBJ1-1
CASSYTPSYEQYF | TGTGCCAGCAGTTACACACCCTCCTACGAGCAGTACTTC | NA | TRBV6-6 | NA | TRBJ2-7
CASSSSFSQYF | TGTGCCAGCAGCTCCTCCTTTAGTCAGTACTTC | many | TRBV7-8 | NA | TRBJ2-7
CATTLRESGLAGGDEQYF | TGCGCCACAACCCTCAGGGAATCCGGACTAGCGGGAGGTGACGAGCAGTACTTC | NA | TRBV10-1 | TRBD2 | TRBJ2-7
CASNNLKGQSFF | TGTGCCAGCAATAATCTAAAGGGGCAATCTTTCTTT | NA | TRBV28 | NA | TRBJ1-1
CASSNRGLYEQYF | TGTGCCAGCAGTAACAGGGGGTTGTACGAGCAGTACTTC | few | TRBV6-5 | TRBD1 | TRBJ2-7
CSARAGRSEQYF | TGCAGCGCCAGGGCTGGGCGGAGCGAGCAGTACTTC | NA | TRBV29-1 | NA | TRBJ2-7
CASSQGQGGNSPLHF | TGTGCCAGCAGCCAAGGGCAGGGGGGTAATTCACCCCTCCACTTT | NA | TRBV14 | TRBD1 | TRBJ1-6
CASSRRGLLTTYEQYF | TGTGCCAGCAGCCGACGTGGGCTTCTCACCACCTACGAGCAGTACTTC | NA | TRBV28 | NA | TRBJ2-7
CASIATVAKNIQYF | TGTGCCAGCATCGCGACTGTAGCCAAAAACATTCAGTACTTC | NA | TRBV2 | NA | TRBJ2-4
CASSSGTGSRRNNQPQHF | TGTGCCAGCAGTTCGGGCACAGGGAGTAGGAGAAACAATCAGCCCCAGCATTTT | NA | TRBV28 | NA | TRBJ1-5
CASSYGLGNEQFF | TGTGCCAGCAGTTACGGACTGGGGAATGAGCAGTTCTTC | NA | TRBV6-6 | NA | TRBJ2-1
CSVDWVGGTQYF | TGCAGCGTTGATTGGGTGGGGGGGACCCAGTACTTC | NA | TRBV29-1 | NA | TRBJ2-5
CASSLGHSTNEKLFF | TGCGCCAGCAGCTTGGGACATTCAACTAATGAAAAACTGTTTTTT | NA | TRBV4-1 | NA | TRBJ1-4
CASMNRGGGRLPQHF | TGTGCCAGCATGAATAGGGGAGGCGGCCGTTTGCCCCAGCATTTT | NA | TRBV2 | NA | TRBJ1-5
CASSMVDTRTDTQYF | TGTGCCAGTAGTATGGTGGACACCCGCACAGATACGCAGTATTTT | NA | TRBV19 | NA | TRBJ2-3
CASSGAAGTSGISSYNEQFF | TGTGCCAGCAGCGGAGCGGCCGGGACTAGCGGGATTAGCTCCTACAATGAGCAGTTCTTC | NA | TRBV9 | TRBD2 | TRBJ2-1